Below, 18 T cell receptor beta chains from the same sample are listed, as sequenced in a study of T cells in Graves' hyperthyroidism and ophthalmopathy. The investigators amplified TCR beta CDR3 regions from RNA transcripts. A first-round RT-PCR of the TCR CDR3 used the HTBI primer set. One entry per CDR3 protein results from TCRdb running MiXCR on the multiplex PCR reads. The data hold about 250,000 distinct CDR3 sequences, with about 24% observed a single time. The sequenced material came from blood. Source of these receptors: a middle-aged woman with Graves' ophthalmopathy.

This clonotype was observed at least ten times. This chain uses TRBV2 with TRBJ1-5; perhaps TRBD1 as D (6 bases). CDR1 is SNHLY and CDR2 is FYNNEI in the germline V gene. CDR3 length: 15 amino acids. V was trimmed by 5 bases and J by 2 bases, leaving 13 bases between them. CDR3 amino acids: CASSPDRSGNQPQHF. The CDR3 nucleotides read TGTGCCAGCAGTCCCGACAGGTCTGGCAATCAGCCCCAGCATTTT.

The CDR3 DNA reads TGTGCCAGCAGTGCACAGGGTGGAAGCTCCTACGAGCAGTACTTC. It translates to CASSAQGGSSYEQYF. The V and J genes are TRBV28 and TRBJ2-7; tentatively, D is TRBD1 (6 bases). V was pared by 5 bases and J by 0 bases, with 14 bases between. The CDR3 contains 15 residues. CDR1 is MDHEN and CDR2 is SYDVKM in the germline V gene.

Worth noting for this clonotype: With a much larger clone just one base away, this may be a read error. The rearrangement uses TRBV29-1 and TRBJ2-7; D is possibly TRBD1 (5 bases). The CDR3 extends over 13 amino acids. Germline V gene lookup returns CDR1 SQVTM and CDR2 ANQGSEA. Trimming left V 4 bases short and J 1 base short, with 11 bases between. The CDR3 sequence is CSVARVRSYEQYF. CDR3 coding DNA: TGCAGCGTTGCCAGGGTGAGATCCTACGAGCAGTACTTC.

This clonotype was detected many times. The chain links TRBV15 to TRBJ1-2; TRBD1 matches 8 bases. Germline CDR1 is LNHNV and CDR2 is YYDKDF (reference sequence). The J segment lost 6 bases and the V segment lost 4 bases, leaving 10 bases of the junction unmatched. This CDR3 is built from 15 residues. The CDR3 sequence: CATSKGQGSSDGYTF. As DNA, the CDR3 is TGTGCCACCAGCAAAGGACAGGGTTCGAGTGATGGCTACACCTTC. The variable domain in full, completed from reference TRBV15 and TRBJ1-2, reads DAMVIQNPRYQVTQFGKPVTLSCSQTLNHNVMYWYQQKSSQAPKLLFHYYDKDFNNEADTPDNFQSRRPNTSFCFLDIRSPGLGDTAMYLCATSKGQGSSDGYTFGSGTRLTVV.

V gene TRBV4-1 combines with J gene TRBJ2-7; 10 nucleotides align to TRBD2. The CDR3 length is 15 residues. V shed 0 bases, J shed 2 bases, and the junction held 1 base outside the gene matches. Germline-derived CDR1 and CDR2 are MGHRA and YSYEKL. The DNA of the CDR3 is TGCGCCAGCAGCCAAGAGAGCGGGAGGGCCTACGAGCAGTACTTC. Translated: CASSQESGRAYEQYF.

This clonotype was recorded many times. The rearrangement joins TRBV10-3 to TRBJ1-5; D call uncertain. The germline gives CDR1 ENHRY, CDR2 SYGVKD. The CDR3 totals 13 residues. V shed 0 bases and J shed 4 bases, with 4 bases lying between them. The CDR3 reads CAISESGNQPQHF. CDR3 in DNA: TGTGCCATCAGTGAGTCGGGTAATCAGCCCCAGCATTTT.

This clonotype appeared many times. The J gene is TRBJ2-7, the V gene TRBV20-1; TRBD2 might be the D (6 bases). CDR1 and CDR2 from the germline V gene are DFQATT and SNEGSKA (reference sequence). Trimming left V 2 bases short and J 5 bases short, with 13 bases between. The CDR3 loop spans 13 amino acids. CDR3 sequence reads: CSARRRGSNEQYF. The CDR3 nucleotides read TGCAGTGCTAGACGGCGGGGTTCCAACGAGCAGTACTTC.

The chain carries TRBV4-1 and TRBJ1-1; D is ambiguous. CDR3 length: 14 residues. Germline assignment: CDR1 MGHRA and CDR2 YSYEKL. Deletions cut 2 bases from V and 0 bases from J, with 7 bases between. The CDR3: CASSQQGMNTEAFF. The CDR3 region has the DNA TGCGCCAGCAGCCAACAAGGTATGAACACTGAAGCTTTCTTT.

This clonotype was seen at least ten times. This sequence joins TRBV7-6 and TRBJ2-7, with 13 bases that match TRBD2. Germline CDR1 is SGHVS and CDR2 is FNYEAQ. The ends lost 1 base at V and 7 bases at J; junction bases unmatched: 10. This CDR3 has 17 amino acids. CDR3 sequence reads: CASSLGQLAGGPGEQYF. The CDR3 region has the DNA TGTGCCAGCAGCTTAGGACAACTAGCGGGAGGGCCGGGTGAGCAGTACTTC.

This clonotype was detected ten times or more. Being one base from a much bigger clone, this may be a read error. The CDR3 does not end in the conserved phenylalanine or tryptophan, so this is likely a read error. The J gene is TRBJ2-7, the V gene TRBV20-1; a weak D match, TRBD2 (5 bases). V was clipped by 5 bases and J by 3 bases, with 20 bases between them. This CDR3 is 15 amino acids long. Looked up from germline, CDR1 is DFQATT and CDR2 is SNEGSKA (reference sequence). The CDR3 loop is CSASLPSGKHYEQYS. CDR3 sequence (DNA): TGCAGTGCTTCACTTCCCTCCGGGAAACACTACGAGCAGTACTCC.

In its sample, this clonotype was seen many times. This chain connects TRBV6-1 to TRBJ2-6, with D possibly matching TRBD1 (6 bases). CDR3 length equals 15 residues. The ends were cut back, 6 bases at V and 2 bases at J, with 11 bases in the middle. The V gene's germline CDR1 is MNHNS and CDR2 SASEGT. The CDR3 bases are TGTGCCAGCAGCAGTCAGGGGACTGGGGCCAACGTCCTGACTTTC. Protein product: CASSSQGTGANVLTF.

This clonotype was found many times. V gene TRBV14 combines with J gene TRBJ2-2; D uncertain. Trimming took off 4 bases at V and 6 bases at J, with 9 bases between the two ends. This CDR3 comprises 13 residues. Germline V lookup: CDR1 SGHDN, CDR2 FVKESK. The CDR3 sequence is CASSPLGPGELFF. The CDR3 bases are TGTGCCAGCAGCCCCCTCGGGCCCGGGGAGCTGTTTTTT.

Ten or more counts support this clonotype. The rearrangement uses TRBV12-5 and TRBJ2-2; D unresolved. This CDR3 has 16 amino acids. The germline V and J ends were trimmed by 2 bases and 0 bases, with 10 bases remaining between them. Per the germline V gene, CDR1 is LGHNT and CDR2 is FRNRAP. CDR3 nucleotides: TGTGCTAGTGGTTTGTTGGCCGGAGCGAACACCGGGGAGCTGTTTTTT. It is translated as CASGLLAGANTGELFF. Full variable domain (outside the CDR3, taken from reference TRBV12-5 and TRBJ2-2): DARVTQTPRHKVTEMGQEVTMRCQPILGHNTVFWYRQTMMQGLELLAYFRNRAPLDDSGMPKDRFSAEMPDATLATLKIQPSEPRDSAVYFCASGLLAGANTGELFFGEGSRLTVL.

The genes are TRBV6-1 and TRBJ2-2, with D maybe TRBD1 (6 bases). V was pared by 6 bases and J by 6 bases, with 20 bases between. The CDR3 has 16 residues. Germline values: CDR1 MNHNS, CDR2 SASEGT. The CDR3 DNA reads as TGTGCCAGCAGGCCGGGACACCGATTGGGGCCCGGGGAGCTGTTTTTT. Its protein is CASRPGHRLGPGELFF.

In its sample, this clonotype was seen many times. This rearrangement joins TRBV6-5 to TRBJ1-1; D uncertain. Trimming cost V 5 bases and J 4 bases, with 17 bases left between them. The CDR3 has 15 amino acids. The germline CDR1 and CDR2 sequences are MNHEY and SVGAGI. CDR3 region: CASSDSSRAFTEAFF. The CDR3 DNA reads as TGTGCCAGCAGTGATTCGAGTAGGGCATTCACTGAAGCTTTCTTT.

The rearrangement links TRBV2 to TRBJ1-3; no clear D. This CDR3 region has 13 residues. Germline CDR1 reads SNHLY; CDR2 reads FYNNEI. V was trimmed by 8 bases and J by 4 bases, leaving 12 bases between them. The CDR3 sequence is CASQRMQGNTIYF. CDR3 nucleotides: TGTGCCAGCCAGAGGATGCAGGGAAACACCATATATTTT.

This clonotype was recorded at least ten times. The genes are TRBV7-9 and TRBJ2-7; no firm D call. V was clipped by 5 bases and J by 3 bases, with 17 bases between them. CDR3 size: 15 residues. Germline loops: CDR1 SEHNR, CDR2 FQNEAQ (reference sequence). CDR3 region: CASSPAGQKRYEQYF. The CDR3 nucleotides are TGTGCCAGCAGCCCCGCCGGGCAGAAGCGCTACGAGCAGTACTTC.

This clonotype has at least ten counts. The V gene is TRBV15, the J gene TRBJ2-7; TRBD1 might be the D (6 bases). This CDR3 contains 14 residues. The V end lost 0 bases, the J end lost 4 bases, and 10 bases lay between the germline ends. CDR1 LNHNV and CDR2 YYDKDF come from the germline V gene (reference sequence). DNA of the CDR3: TGTGCCACCAGCAGAGATACAGGGCTGTACGAGCAGTACTTC. This codes for CATSRDTGLYEQYF. The complete variable domain, with remaining parts taken from reference TRBV15 and TRBJ2-7, reads DAMVIQNPRYQVTQFGKPVTLSCSQTLNHNVMYWYQQKSSQAPKLLFHYYDKDFNNEADTPDNFQSRRPNTSFCFLDIRSPGLGDTAMYLCATSRDTGLYEQYFGPGTRLTVT.